Sequencing of this TCR beta chain was carried out in a study of cytomegalovirus exposure and HLA in healthy donors. CDR1 is SQVTM, CDR2 ANQGSEA, per germline. Trimming took off 4 bases at V and 6 bases at J, with 20 bases between the two ends. The CDR3 totals 15 residues. PCR amplification relied on 60 Vbeta primers (plus 13 Jbeta primers). The method was immunoSEQ multiplex PCR; TCRdb's version includes in-frame clones alone and lacks a portion of them. This sample's table has 100,000 to 150,000 clones. The study, taken as a whole, reports: Donors belonging to an Asian-associated ancestry cluster reportedly showed fewer N-insertions in productive TCRs than the roughly 670-donor mean, according to what a later analysis found. Owing to their indistinguishability, certain V segments, notably TRBV6-2 and TRBV6-3, were excluded.

Comment on this clone: Antigen: not known.

Material: PBMCs. The TCR originated in a woman between 40 and 50 years old in good health and CMV-seronegative. The chain combines TRBV29-1 with TRBJ2-3, with a possible D match to TRBD2 (7 bases). CDR3 protein: CSVVKWGGGDDTQYF. The CDR3 DNA is TGCAGCGTTGTTAAGTGGGGGGGCGGAGATGATACGCAGTATTTT.